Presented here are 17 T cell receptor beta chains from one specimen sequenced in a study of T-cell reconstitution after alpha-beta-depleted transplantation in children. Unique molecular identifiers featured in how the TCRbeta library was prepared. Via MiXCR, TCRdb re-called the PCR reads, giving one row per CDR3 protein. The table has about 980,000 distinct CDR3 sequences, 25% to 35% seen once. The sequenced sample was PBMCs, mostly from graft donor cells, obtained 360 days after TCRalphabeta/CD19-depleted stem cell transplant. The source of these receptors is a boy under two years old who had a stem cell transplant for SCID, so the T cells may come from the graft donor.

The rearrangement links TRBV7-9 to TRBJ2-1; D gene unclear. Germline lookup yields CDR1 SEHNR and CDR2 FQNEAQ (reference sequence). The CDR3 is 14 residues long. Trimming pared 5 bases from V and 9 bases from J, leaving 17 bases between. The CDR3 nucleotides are TGTGCCAGCAGCGTATCGCTAGGGTCTCTTGAGCAGTTCTTC. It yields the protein CASSVSLGSLEQFF.

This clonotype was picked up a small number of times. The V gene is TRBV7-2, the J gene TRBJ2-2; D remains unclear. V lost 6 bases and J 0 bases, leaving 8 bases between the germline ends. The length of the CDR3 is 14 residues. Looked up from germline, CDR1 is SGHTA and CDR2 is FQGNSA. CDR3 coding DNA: TGTGCCAGCAGGGTTTTAGCGAACACCGGGGAGCTGTTTTTT. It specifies CASRVLANTGELFF.

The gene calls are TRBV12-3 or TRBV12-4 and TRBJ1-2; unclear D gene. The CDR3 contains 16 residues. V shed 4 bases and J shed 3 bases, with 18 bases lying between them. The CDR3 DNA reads TGTGCCAGCAGTTCAGGAGGCGCCAACGCTTACTATGGCTACACCTTC. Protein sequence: CASSSGGANAYYGYTF.

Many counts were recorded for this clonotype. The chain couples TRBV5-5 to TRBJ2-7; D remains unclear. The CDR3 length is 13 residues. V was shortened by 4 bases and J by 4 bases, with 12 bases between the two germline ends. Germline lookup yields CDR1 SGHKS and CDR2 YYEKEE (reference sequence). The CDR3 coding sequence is TGTGCCAGCAGCCCCCGCGGACGTTACGAGCAGTACTTC. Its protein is CASSPRGRYEQYF.

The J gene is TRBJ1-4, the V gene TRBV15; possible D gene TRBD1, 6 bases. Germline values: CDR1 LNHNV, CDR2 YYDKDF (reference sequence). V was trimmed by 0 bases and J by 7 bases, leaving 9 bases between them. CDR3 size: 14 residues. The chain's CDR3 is CATSRDRGGEKLFF. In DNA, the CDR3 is TGTGCCACCAGCAGAGATAGGGGGGGTGAAAAACTGTTTTTT. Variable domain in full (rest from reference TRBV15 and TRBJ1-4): DAMVIQNPRYQVTQFGKPVTLSCSQTLNHNVMYWYQQKSSQAPKLLFHYYDKDFNNEADTPDNFQSRRPNTSFCFLDIRSPGLGDTAMYLCATSRDRGGEKLFFGSGTQLSVL.

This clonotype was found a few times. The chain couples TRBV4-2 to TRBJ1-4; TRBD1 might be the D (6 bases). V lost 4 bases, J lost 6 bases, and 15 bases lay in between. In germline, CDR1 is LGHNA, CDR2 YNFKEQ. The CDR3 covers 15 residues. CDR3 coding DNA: TGTGCCAGCAGCCCCGGGCAGGGGCAAGATGAAAAACTGTTTTTT. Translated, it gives CASSPGQGQDEKLFF.

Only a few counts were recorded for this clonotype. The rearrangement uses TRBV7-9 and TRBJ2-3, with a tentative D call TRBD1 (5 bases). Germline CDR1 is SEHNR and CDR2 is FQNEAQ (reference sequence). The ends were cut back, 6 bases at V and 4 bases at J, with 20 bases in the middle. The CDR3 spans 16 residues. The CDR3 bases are TGTGCCAGCAGTTCCATCTCAGGGAAATCAGCAGATACGCAGTATTTT. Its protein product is CASSSISGKSADTQYF.

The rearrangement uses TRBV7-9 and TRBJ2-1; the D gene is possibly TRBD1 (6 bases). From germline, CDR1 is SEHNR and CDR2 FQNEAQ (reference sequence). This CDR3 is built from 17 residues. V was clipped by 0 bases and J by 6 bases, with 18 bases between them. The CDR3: CASSLAGFRQAPNEQFF. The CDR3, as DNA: TGTGCCAGCAGCTTAGCGGGTTTTCGACAGGCTCCCAATGAGCAGTTCTTC.

The CDR3 here is CASRLPSMDRADETQYF. CDR3 in DNA: TGTGCCAGCAGACTACCGAGTATGGACAGGGCTGACGAGACCCAGTACTTC. The J gene is TRBJ2-5, the V gene TRBV28; 8 nucleotides match TRBD1. J gave up 5 bases and V 6 bases, and 17 bases lay outside the gene matches. The length of the CDR3 is 17 residues. Germline V gives CDR1 MDHEN, CDR2 SYDVKM.

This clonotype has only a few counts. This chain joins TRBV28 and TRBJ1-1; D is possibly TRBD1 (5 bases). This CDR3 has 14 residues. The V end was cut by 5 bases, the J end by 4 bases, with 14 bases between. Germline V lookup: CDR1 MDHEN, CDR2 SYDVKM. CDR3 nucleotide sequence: TGTGCCAGCAGTGATCAGGGTAGGGGCACTGAAGCTTTCTTT. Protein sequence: CASSDQGRGTEAFF.

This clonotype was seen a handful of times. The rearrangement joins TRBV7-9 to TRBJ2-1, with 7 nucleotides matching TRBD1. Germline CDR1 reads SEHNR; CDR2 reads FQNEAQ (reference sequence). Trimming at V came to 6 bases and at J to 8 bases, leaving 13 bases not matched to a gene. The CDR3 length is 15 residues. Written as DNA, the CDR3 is TGTGCCAGCAGTATAGGGGACAGCGTTATAGATGAGCAGTTCTTC. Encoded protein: CASSIGDSVIDEQFF. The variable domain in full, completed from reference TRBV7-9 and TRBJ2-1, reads DTGVSQNPRHKITKRGQNVTFRCDPISEHNRLYWYRQTLGQGPEFLTYFQNEAQLEKSRLLSDRFSAERPKGSFSTLEIQRTEQGDSAMYLCASSIGDSVIDEQFFGPGTRLTVL.

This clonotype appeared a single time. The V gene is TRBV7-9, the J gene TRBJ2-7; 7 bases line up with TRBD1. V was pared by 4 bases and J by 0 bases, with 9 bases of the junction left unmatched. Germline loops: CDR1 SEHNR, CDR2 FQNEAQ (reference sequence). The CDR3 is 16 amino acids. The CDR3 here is CASSSGGPLSSYEQYF. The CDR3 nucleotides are TGTGCCAGCAGCTCAGGGGGACCGCTCTCCTCCTACGAGCAGTACTTC.

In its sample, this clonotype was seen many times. CDR3 sequence (DNA): TGTGCCAGCAGTTCCGGACTCAACACTGAAGCTTTCTTT. The encoded protein is CASSSGLNTEAFF. This chain uses TRBV18 with TRBJ1-1; D remains ambiguous. V shed 8 bases and J shed 2 bases, with 12 bases lying between them. The CDR3 sequence is 13 residues long. Per germline, CDR1 KGHSH and CDR2 LQKENI.

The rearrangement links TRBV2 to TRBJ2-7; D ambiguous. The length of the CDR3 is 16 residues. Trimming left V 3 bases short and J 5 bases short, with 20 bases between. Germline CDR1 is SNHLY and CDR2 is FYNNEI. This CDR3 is CASSEPGRGRTHEQYF. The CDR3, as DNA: TGTGCCAGCAGTGAGCCCGGCAGAGGTCGTACCCACGAGCAGTACTTC.

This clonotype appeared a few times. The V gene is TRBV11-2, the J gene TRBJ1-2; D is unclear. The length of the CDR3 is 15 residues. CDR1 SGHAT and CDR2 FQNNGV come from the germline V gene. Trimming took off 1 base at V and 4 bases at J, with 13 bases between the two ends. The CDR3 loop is CASSLVAREGYGYTF. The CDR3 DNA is TGTGCCAGCAGCTTAGTCGCGAGGGAAGGCTATGGCTACACCTTC.

CDR3 residues: CASRLGGRGAFF. The CDR3 coding sequence is TGTGCCAGCAGACTGGGGGGGCGCGGAGCTTTCTTT. The rearrangement uses TRBV28 and TRBJ1-1; D possibly corresponds to TRBD1 (6 bases). This CDR3 has 12 residues. Germline V CDR1 and CDR2: MDHEN, SYDVKM. V lost 6 bases to trimming and J lost 10 bases, with 15 bases between them.

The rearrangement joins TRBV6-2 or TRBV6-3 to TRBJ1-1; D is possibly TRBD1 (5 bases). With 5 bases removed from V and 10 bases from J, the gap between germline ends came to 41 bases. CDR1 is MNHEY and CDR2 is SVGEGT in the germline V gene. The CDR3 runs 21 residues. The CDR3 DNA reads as TGTGCCAGCAGTCGCTTTGTAGCTGTTCGAGGGACCCAGAAAGGGGAGGAAGGAGCTTTCTTT. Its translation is CASSRFVAVRGTQKGEEGAFF.